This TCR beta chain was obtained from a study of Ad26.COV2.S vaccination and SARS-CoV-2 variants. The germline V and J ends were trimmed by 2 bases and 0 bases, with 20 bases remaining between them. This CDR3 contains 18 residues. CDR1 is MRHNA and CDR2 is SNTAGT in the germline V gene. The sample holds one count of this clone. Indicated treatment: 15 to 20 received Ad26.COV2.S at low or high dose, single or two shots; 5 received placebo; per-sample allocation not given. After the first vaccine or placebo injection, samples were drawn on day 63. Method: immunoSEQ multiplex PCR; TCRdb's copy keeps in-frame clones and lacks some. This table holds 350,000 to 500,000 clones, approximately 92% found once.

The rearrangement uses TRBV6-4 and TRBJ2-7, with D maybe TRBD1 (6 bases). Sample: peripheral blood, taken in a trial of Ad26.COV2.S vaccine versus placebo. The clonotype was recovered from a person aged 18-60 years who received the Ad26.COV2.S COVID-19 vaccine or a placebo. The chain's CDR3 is CASSDRHRDGPSSYEQYV. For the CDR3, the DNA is TGTGCCAGCAGTGACCGACACAGGGACGGCCCTAGCTCCTACGAGCAGTACGTC.